This T cell receptor beta chain is drawn from a study of blood T cell repertoires in COVID-19. On the study more broadly: The origin of the acute and convalescent COVID-19 samples was the United States, Italy and Spain. Sample material is recorded as cDNA or gDNA derived from T cells, B-cell-depleted T cells, or PBMCs.

This CDR3 has 14 amino acids. The V end was cut by 3 bases, the J end by 6 bases, with 13 bases between. The germline V gene has CDR1 MDHEN and CDR2 SYDVKM. The protocol was immunoSEQ multiplex PCR, while the TCRdb copy is restricted to in-frame clones and leaves out a portion. This repertoire shows a few hundred thousand clones, 87% found once; its top ten account for almost 3%. What the recovered Cohort 3 donors had was two negative PCRs, clearance, or symptom resolution. This clone was picked up one time. Material: PBMCs or T cells enriched from blood (not recorded which). The rearrangement links TRBV28 to TRBJ2-3; weak D call: TRBD1 (5 bases). The clonotype originates from a woman aged 25 to 39 who had recovered from COVID-19. The CDR3 coding sequence is TGTGCCAGCAGTTTGGGGCTAACGATGGATACGCAGTATTTT. This encodes CASSLGLTMDTQYF. The variable domain in full, with the rest retrieved from reference TRBV28 and TRBJ2-3, is DVKVTQSSRYLVKRTGEKVFLECVQDMDHENMFWYRQDPGLGLRLIYFSYDVKMKEKGDIPEGYSVSREKKERFSLILESASTNQTSMYLCASSLGLTMDTQYFGPGTRLTVL.